This T cell receptor beta chain emerged from a study of PD-1 blockade in mismatch repair-deficient tumors. Study-level points and caveats: Rapid post-treatment expansion, then contraction, generally preceding radiologic response, marked tumor-resident clones.

In regard to this clone: Its target is unknown. This same CDR3 is encoded by further DNA sequences in the sample.

Using immunoSEQ multiplex PCR, the repertoire was profiled, and TCRdb retains in-frame clones only, with some absent. Among tens of thousands of clones, more than 65% were seen once, and the ten largest hold just over 2.5%. The source was peripheral blood, collected 12 weeks after starting pembrolizumab. This sequence was found in an adult with mismatch repair-deficient cancer.

This CDR3 is CASSFQDSLGETQYF. CDR3 coding DNA: TGTGCCAGCAGCTTCCAGGACTCCCTGGGGGAGACCCAGTACTTC. This sequence joins TRBV9 and TRBJ2-5, with D possibly TRBD2 on 5 matching bases. Germline loops: CDR1 SGDLS, CDR2 YYNGEE. The CDR3 extends over 15 amino acids. V lost 4 bases, J lost 5 bases, and 18 bases lay in between.